The 8 T cell receptor beta chains listed next were all sequenced from one sample in a study of cytomegalovirus exposure and HLA in healthy donors. Primers included in the PCR were 60 Vbeta and 13 Jbeta primers. Here immunoSEQ multiplex PCR was the method, and the copy in TCRdb shows in-frame clones only, minus some. Here the sample spans approximately 120,000 clones, around 77% being singletons. The sample was PBMCs. Receptor source: a woman aged 40 to 55 in good health and CMV-seropositive.

V is TRBV7-6 and J is TRBJ2-5; 8 nucleotides align to TRBD1. The CDR3 extends over 14 amino acids. CDR1 is SGHVS, CDR2 FNYEAQ, per germline. Losses at the gene ends were 4 bases for V and 0 bases for J; bases not matched to a gene: 1. The CDR3 nucleotides read TGTGCCAGCAGCTCGACAGGGGACCAAGAGACCCAGTACTTC. Its translation is CASSSTGDQETQYF.

The chain combines TRBV5-1 with TRBJ2-3, with 10 bases identical to TRBD2. CDR3 length equals 23 residues. The trim removed 3 bases at V and 1 base at J, leaving 26 bases unmatched. Germline V gives CDR1 SGHRS, CDR2 YFSETQ. CDR3 DNA sequence: TGCGCCAGCAGCTCCCTTCATCCACTAGGACTAGCGGAGACGGAGAAGGGCACAGATACGCAGTATTTT. Its protein is CASSSLHPLGLAETEKGTDTQYF. Based on the CDR3 plus reference TRBV5-1 and TRBJ2-3, the full variable domain is KAGVTQTPRYLIKTRGQQVTLSCSPISGHRSVSWYQQTPGQGLQFLFEYFSETQRNKGNFPGRFSGRQFSNSRSEMNVSTLELGDSALYLCASSSLHPLGLAETEKGTDTQYFGPGTRLTVL.

The rearrangement uses TRBV19 and TRBJ2-1, with 13 bases that match TRBD2. From germline, CDR1 is LNHDA and CDR2 SQIVND (reference sequence). V lost 0 bases, J lost 7 bases, and 3 bases stayed unmatched. The CDR3 is made up of 16 amino acids. CDR3 region: CASSIETSGRENEQFF. The CDR3 DNA reads as TGTGCCAGTAGTATAGAAACTAGCGGGAGGGAAAATGAGCAGTTCTTC.

The rearrangement links TRBV7-6 to TRBJ1-1, with D possibly being TRBD1 (6 bases). With 5 bases removed from V and 0 bases from J, the gap between germline ends came to 13 bases. The CDR3 has 15 amino acids. Germline CDR1 reads SGHVS; CDR2 reads FNYEAQ. CDR3: CASSPNRVMNTEAFF. For the CDR3, the DNA is TGTGCCAGCAGCCCTAACAGGGTCATGAACACTGAAGCTTTCTTT.

This chain joins TRBV4-1 and TRBJ2-5; weak D call: TRBD1 (6 bases). The CDR3 loop spans 13 amino acids. V was pared by 3 bases and J by 5 bases, with 10 bases between. Germline CDR1 MGHRA, CDR2 YSYEKL. CDR3 sequence reads: CASSQPGVETQYF. The CDR3, as DNA: TGCGCCAGCAGCCAGCCAGGGGTGGAGACCCAGTACTTC.

V and J are TRBV28 and TRBJ1-4; D unresolved. Between the trimmed V and J ends, which lost 5 bases and 4 bases, there was a span of 11 bases. CDR1 and CDR2 from the germline V gene are MDHEN and SYDVKM. The CDR3 has 14 amino acids. The CDR3 reads CASSPPVLNEKLFF. CDR3 coding DNA: TGTGCCAGCAGTCCTCCGGTGCTTAATGAAAAACTGTTTTTT. Complete variable domain (other parts from reference TRBV28 and TRBJ1-4): DVKVTQSSRYLVKRTGEKVFLECVQDMDHENMFWYRQDPGLGLRLIYFSYDVKMKEKGDIPEGYSVSREKKERFSLILESASTNQTSMYLCASSPPVLNEKLFFGSGTQLSVL.

This chain uses TRBV2 with TRBJ1-1; no clear D. Trimming took off 6 bases at V and 2 bases at J, with 10 bases between the two ends. Germline loops: CDR1 SNHLY, CDR2 FYNNEI. The CDR3 is 13 residues long. The CDR3 region is CASRKESNTEAFF. For the CDR3, the DNA is TGTGCCAGCAGGAAGGAGAGTAACACTGAAGCTTTCTTT.

The chain couples TRBV14 to TRBJ2-5, with TRBD2 matching over 9 bases. Germline CDR1 and CDR2: SGHDN and FVKESK. The length of the CDR3 is 16 residues. The trim removed 1 base at V and 0 bases at J, leaving 3 bases unmatched. The CDR3: CASSQGSGGYQETQYF. The DNA of the CDR3 is TGTGCCAGCAGCCAAGGAAGCGGGGGGTACCAAGAGACCCAGTACTTC.